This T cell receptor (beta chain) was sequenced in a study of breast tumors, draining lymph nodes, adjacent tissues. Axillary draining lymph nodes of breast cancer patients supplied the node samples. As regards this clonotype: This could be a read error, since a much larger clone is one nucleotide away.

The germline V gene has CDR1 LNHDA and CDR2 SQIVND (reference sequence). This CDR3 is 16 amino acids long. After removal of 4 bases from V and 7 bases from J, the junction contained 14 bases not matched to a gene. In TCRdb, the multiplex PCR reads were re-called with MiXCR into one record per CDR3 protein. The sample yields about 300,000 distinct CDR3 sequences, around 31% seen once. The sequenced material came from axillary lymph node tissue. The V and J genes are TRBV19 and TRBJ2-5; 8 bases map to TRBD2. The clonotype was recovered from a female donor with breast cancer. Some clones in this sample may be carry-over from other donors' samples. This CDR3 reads CASSRRPAGVGGTQYF. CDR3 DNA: TGTGCCAGTAGTAGAAGACCAGCGGGAGTAGGGGGGACCCAGTACTTC. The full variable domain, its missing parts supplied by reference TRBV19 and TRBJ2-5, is DGGITQSPKYLFRKEGQNVTLSCEQNLNHDAMYWYRQDPGQGLRLIYYSQIVNDFQKGDIAEGYSVSREKKESFPLTVTSAQKNPTAFYLCASSRRPAGVGGTQYFGPGTRLLVL.